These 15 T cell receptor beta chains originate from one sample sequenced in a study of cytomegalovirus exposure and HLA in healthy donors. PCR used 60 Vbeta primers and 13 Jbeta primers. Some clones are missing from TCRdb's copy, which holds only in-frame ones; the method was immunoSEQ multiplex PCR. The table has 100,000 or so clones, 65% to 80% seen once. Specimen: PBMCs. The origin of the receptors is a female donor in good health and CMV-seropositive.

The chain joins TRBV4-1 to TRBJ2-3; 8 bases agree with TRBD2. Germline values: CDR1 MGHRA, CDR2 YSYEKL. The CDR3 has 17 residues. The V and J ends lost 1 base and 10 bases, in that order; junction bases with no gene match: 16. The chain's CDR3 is CASSQAGSSGSPQAQYF. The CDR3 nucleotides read TGCGCCAGCAGCCAAGCAGGGTCCAGCGGGAGCCCCCAGGCGCAGTATTTT.

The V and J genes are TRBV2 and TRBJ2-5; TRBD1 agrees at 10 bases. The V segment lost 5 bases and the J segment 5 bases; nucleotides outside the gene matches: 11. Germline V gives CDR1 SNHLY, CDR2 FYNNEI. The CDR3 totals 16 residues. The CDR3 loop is CASSRAPTGGLETQYF. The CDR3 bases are TGTGCCAGCAGTAGAGCCCCGACAGGGGGCTTGGAGACCCAGTACTTC.

Written as DNA, the CDR3 is TGCGCCAGCAGCCAAGGGAGCGGGTCCCAAGAGACCCAGTACTTC. Residues: CASSQGSGSQETQYF. The chain couples TRBV4-1 to TRBJ2-5, with a possible D match to TRBD2 (6 bases). CDR1 is MGHRA and CDR2 is YSYEKL in the germline V gene. The CDR3 runs 15 residues. Trimming shortened V by 1 base and J by 1 base, and 10 bases separated the two germline ends.

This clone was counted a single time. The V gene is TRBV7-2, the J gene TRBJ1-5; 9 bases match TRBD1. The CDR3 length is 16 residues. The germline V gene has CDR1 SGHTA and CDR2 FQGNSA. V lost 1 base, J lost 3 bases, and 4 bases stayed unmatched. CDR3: CASSLGGQGDNQPQHF. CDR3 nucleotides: TGTGCCAGCAGCTTAGGGGGACAGGGCGACAATCAGCCCCAGCATTTT.

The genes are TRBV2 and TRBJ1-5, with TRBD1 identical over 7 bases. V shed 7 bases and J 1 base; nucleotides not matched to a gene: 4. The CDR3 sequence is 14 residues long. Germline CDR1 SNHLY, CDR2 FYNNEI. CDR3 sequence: CASTTGLSNQPQHF. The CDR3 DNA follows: TGTGCCAGCACGACAGGGTTGAGCAATCAGCCCCAGCATTTT.

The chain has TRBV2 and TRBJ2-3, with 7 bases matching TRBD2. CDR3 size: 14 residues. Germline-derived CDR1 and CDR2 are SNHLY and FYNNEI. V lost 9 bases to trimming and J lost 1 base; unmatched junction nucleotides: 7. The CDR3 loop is CASPSGIGTDTQYF. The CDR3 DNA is TGTGCCAGTCCTAGCGGAATAGGCACAGATACGCAGTATTTT. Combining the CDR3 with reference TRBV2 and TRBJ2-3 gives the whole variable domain EPEVTQTPSHQVTQMGQEVILRCVPISNHLYFYWYRQILGQKVEFLVSFYNNEISEKSEIFDDQFSVERPDGSNFTLKIRSTKLEDSAMYFCASPSGIGTDTQYFGPGTRLTVL.

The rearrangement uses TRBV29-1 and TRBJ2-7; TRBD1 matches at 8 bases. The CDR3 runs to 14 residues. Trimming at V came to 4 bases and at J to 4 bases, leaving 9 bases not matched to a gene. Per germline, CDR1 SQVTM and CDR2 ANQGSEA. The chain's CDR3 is CSVGQGAVSYEQYF. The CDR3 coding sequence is TGCAGCGTTGGGCAGGGGGCTGTTTCGTACGAGCAGTACTTC.

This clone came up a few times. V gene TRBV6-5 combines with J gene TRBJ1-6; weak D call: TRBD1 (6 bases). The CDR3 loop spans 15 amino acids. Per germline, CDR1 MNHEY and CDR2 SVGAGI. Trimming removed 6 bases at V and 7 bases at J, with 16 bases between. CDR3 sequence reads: CASREAGTLNSPLHF. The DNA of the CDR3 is TGTGCCAGCAGGGAGGCCGGGACACTGAATTCACCCCTCCACTTT.

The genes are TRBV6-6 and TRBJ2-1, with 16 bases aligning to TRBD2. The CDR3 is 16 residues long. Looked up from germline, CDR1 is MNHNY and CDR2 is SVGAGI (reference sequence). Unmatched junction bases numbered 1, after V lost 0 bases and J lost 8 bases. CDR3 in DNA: TGTGCCAGCAGTTACTCGGGGACTAGCGGGAGGGATGAGCAGTTCTTC. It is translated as CASSYSGTSGRDEQFF.

The CDR3 DNA follows: TGTGCCTGGAGATCTAGCGGGGGAGTCAATGAGCAGTTCTTC. Its protein product is CAWRSSGGVNEQFF. The V gene is TRBV30, the J gene TRBJ2-1, with 10 positions matching TRBD2. With 3 bases clipped from V and 6 bases from J, the junction kept 5 bases outside the gene matches. Germline-derived CDR1 and CDR2 are GTSNPN and SVGIG (reference sequence). The CDR3 totals 14 residues.

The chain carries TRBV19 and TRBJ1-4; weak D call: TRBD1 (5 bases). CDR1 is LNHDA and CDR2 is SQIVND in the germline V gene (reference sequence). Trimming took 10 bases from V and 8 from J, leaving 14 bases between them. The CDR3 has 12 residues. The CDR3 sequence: CATAGGIEKLFF. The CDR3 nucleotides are TGTGCCACGGCGGGGGGAATCGAAAAACTGTTTTTT. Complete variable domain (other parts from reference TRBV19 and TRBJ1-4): DGGITQSPKYLFRKEGQNVTLSCEQNLNHDAMYWYRQDPGQGLRLIYYSQIVNDFQKGDIAEGYSVSREKKESFPLTVTSAQKNPTAFYLCATAGGIEKLFFGSGTQLSVL.

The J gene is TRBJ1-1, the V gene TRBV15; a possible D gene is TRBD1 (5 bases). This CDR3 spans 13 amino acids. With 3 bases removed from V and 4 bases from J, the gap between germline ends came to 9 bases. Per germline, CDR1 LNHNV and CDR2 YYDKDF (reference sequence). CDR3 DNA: TGTGCCACCAGCAGCAGGGAAGGCACTGAAGCTTTCTTT. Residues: CATSSREGTEAFF.

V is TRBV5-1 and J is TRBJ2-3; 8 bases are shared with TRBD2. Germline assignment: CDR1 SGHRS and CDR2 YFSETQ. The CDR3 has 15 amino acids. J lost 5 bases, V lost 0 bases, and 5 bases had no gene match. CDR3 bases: TGCGCCAGCAGCTTGGCGGGGGGGCCGCAAGATACGCAGTATTTT. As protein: CASSLAGGPQDTQYF.

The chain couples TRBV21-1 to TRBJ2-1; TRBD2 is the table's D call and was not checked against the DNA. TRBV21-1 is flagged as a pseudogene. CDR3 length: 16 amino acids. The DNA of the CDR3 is TGTGCCAGCAGCAAGACTAGCGGGAGGCCTTGGAATGAGCAGTTCTTC. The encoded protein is CASSKTSGRPWNEQFF.

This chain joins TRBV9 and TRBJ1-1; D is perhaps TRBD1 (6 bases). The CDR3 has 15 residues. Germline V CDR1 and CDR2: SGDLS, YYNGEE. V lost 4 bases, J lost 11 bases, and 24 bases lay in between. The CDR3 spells CASSPRGGTVPTAFF. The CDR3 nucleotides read TGTGCCAGCAGCCCCCGGGGGGGCACAGTGCCTACCGCTTTCTTT.